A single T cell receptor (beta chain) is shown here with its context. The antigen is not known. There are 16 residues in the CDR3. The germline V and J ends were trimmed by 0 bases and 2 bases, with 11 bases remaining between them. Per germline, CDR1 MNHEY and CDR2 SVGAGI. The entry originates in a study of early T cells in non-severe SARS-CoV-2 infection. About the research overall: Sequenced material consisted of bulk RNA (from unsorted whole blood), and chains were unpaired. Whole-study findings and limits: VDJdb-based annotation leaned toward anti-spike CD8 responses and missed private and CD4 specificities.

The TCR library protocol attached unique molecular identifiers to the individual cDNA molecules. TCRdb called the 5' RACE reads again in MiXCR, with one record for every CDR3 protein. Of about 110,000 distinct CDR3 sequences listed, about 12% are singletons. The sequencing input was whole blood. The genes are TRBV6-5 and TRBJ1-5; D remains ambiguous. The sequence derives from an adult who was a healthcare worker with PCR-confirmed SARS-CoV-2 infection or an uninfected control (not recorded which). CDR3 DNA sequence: TGTGCCAGCAGTTACTCGTCAGGAGGCGGCAATCAGCCCCAGCATTTT. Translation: CASSYSSGGGNQPQHF.